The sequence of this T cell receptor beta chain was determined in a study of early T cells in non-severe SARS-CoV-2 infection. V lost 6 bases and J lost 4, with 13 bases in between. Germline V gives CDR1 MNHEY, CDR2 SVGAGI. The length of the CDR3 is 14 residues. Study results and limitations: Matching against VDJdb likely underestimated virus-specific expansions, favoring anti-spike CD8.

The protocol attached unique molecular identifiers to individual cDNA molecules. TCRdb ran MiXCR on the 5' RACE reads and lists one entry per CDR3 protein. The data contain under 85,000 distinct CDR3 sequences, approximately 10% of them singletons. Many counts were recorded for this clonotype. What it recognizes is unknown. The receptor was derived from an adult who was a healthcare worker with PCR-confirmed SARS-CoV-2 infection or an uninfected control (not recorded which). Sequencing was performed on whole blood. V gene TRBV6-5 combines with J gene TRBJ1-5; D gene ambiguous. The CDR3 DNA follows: TGTGCCAGCAGGATGGACGGTTTAAATCAGCCCCAGCATTTT. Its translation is CASRMDGLNQPQHF.